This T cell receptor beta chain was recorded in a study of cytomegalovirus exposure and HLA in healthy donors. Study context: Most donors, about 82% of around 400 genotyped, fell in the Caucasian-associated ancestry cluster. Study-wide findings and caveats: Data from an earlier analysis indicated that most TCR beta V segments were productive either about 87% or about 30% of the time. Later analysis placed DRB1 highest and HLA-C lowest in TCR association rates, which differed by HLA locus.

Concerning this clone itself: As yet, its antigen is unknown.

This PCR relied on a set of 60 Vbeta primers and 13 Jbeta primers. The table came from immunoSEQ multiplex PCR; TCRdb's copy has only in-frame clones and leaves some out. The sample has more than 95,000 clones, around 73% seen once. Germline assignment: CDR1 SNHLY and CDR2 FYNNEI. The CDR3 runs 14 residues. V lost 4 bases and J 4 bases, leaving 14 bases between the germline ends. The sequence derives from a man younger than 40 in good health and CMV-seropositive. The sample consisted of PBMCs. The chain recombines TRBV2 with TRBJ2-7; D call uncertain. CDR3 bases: TGTGCCAGCAGTGTGGCCTTCCAATCGTACGAGCAGTACTTC. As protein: CASSVAFQSYEQYF.